The 15 T cell receptor beta chains listed next were all sequenced from one sample in a study of T cell repertoires in cytomegalovirus infection. Antigen specificity for these receptors is unknown. TCRdb used MiXCR to reprocess the reads, holding one entry per CDR3 protein. The profile shows fewer than 850,000 distinct CDR3 sequences, 25% to 35% of them singletons. Here the sequenced sample was cultured CD8+ T cells from PBMCs, taken from culture after CMV antigen stimulation. The origin of the receptors is a human donor in good health (CMV status not recorded). Some clones in this sample may be carry-over from other donors' samples.

This clonotype was counted between two and nine times. This chain uses TRBV14 with TRBJ2-7; D is ambiguous. The CDR3 is 12 amino acids. V was shortened by 3 bases and J by 1 base, with 4 bases between the two germline ends. Germline CDR1 reads SGHDN; CDR2 reads FVKESK. The chain's CDR3 is CASSHRSYEQYF. The CDR3 DNA reads as TGTGCCAGCAGCCATCGGTCCTACGAGCAGTACTTC.

This clonotype showed up just a few times. The chain links TRBV6-8 to TRBJ1-6; the D gene is possibly TRBD1 (5 bases). This CDR3 is built from 16 residues. Germline-derived CDR1 and CDR2 are MNHGY and SAAAGT. Deletions cut 4 bases from V and 5 bases from J, with 15 bases between. This CDR3 reads CASSFPDSGHNSPLHF. The DNA for the CDR3 is TGTGCCAGCAGTTTCCCCGACAGCGGCCATAATTCACCCCTCCACTTT.

This chain uses TRBV6-8 with TRBJ2-2; D possibly uses TRBD1 or TRBD2 (5 bases each). Deletions cut 8 bases from V and 4 bases from J, with 11 bases between. The CDR3 length is 13 residues. In germline, CDR1 is MNHGY, CDR2 SAAAGT. The CDR3 sequence: CASGGSGTGELFF. The CDR3 DNA is TGTGCCAGCGGGGGTTCCGGCACCGGGGAGCTGTTTTTT.

The chain is built from TRBV10-3 and TRBJ1-2; TRBD1 is a possible D gene (5 bases). Germline CDR1 is ENHRY and CDR2 is SYGVKD. The CDR3 consists of 12 residues. The CDR3 coding sequence is TGTGTTTCGGGGGTCGGCCCTTATGGCTACACCTTC. Residues: CVSGVGPYGYTF.

This rearrangement joins TRBV6-1 to TRBJ2-2; D is possibly TRBD2 (5 bases). Trimming left V 3 bases short and J 7 bases short, with 21 bases between. Germline V lookup: CDR1 MNHNS, CDR2 SASEGT. The CDR3 extends over 17 amino acids. The CDR3 coding sequence is TGTGCCAGCAGTGACGCAGCACTAGATTCGAGGATCGGGGAGCTGTTTTTT. Translating it yields CASSDAALDSRIGELFF.

This clonotype appeared a few times. The chain carries TRBV12-3 or TRBV12-4 and TRBJ2-5, with 10 bases lining up with TRBD1. V dropped 6 bases and J dropped 5; count of bases not matched to a gene: 6. The CDR3 is 14 amino acids. CDR3: CASSRTGGRETQYF. CDR3 bases: TGTGCCAGCAGCCGGACAGGGGGTCGGGAGACCCAGTACTTC.

The chain recombines TRBV7-6 with TRBJ2-7; D unclear. The length of the CDR3 is 12 residues. From germline, CDR1 is SGHVS and CDR2 FNYEAQ. V was trimmed by 5 bases and J by 6 bases, leaving 11 bases between them. CDR3 protein: CASSPAGGEQYV. The CDR3 DNA reads TGTGCCAGCAGCCCGGCTGGCGGCGAGCAGTACGTC.

This clonotype came up many times. The genes are TRBV7-2 and TRBJ2-3; perhaps TRBD2 as D (6 bases). Per germline, CDR1 SGHTA and CDR2 FQGNSA. CDR3 length: 15 amino acids. V was clipped by 2 bases and J by 4 bases, with 13 bases between them. The CDR3 DNA reads as TGTGCCAGCAGCTTACGGACTACATCGGCAGATACGCAGTATTTT. It is translated as CASSLRTTSADTQYF.

CDR3 in amino acids: CASSPPDSRTDTQYF. For the CDR3, the DNA is TGTGCCAGCTCACCACCGGACAGCCGCACAGATACGCAGTATTTT. This rearrangement joins TRBV18 to TRBJ2-3; possible D gene TRBD1, 6 bases. The V end lost 0 bases, the J end lost 1 base, and 8 bases lay between the germline ends. This CDR3 is built from 15 residues. Germline V gives CDR1 KGHSH, CDR2 LQKENI.

The chain couples TRBV20-1 to TRBJ2-1; 9 bases agree with TRBD2. CDR3 length: 16 amino acids. Germline V lookup: CDR1 DFQATT, CDR2 SNEGSKA (reference sequence). Unmatched junction bases numbered 6, after V lost 0 bases and J lost 3 bases. CDR3 sequence reads: CSARDLSRGGYNEQFF. For the CDR3, the DNA is TGCAGTGCTAGAGATCTGTCGCGGGGGGGCTACAATGAGCAGTTCTTC.

The V gene is TRBV12-3 or TRBV12-4, the J gene TRBJ2-3, with 10 bases fitting TRBD2. V lost 6 bases, J lost 2 bases, and 5 bases stayed unmatched. The CDR3 has 15 residues. CDR3 protein: CASSYTSGATDTQYF. CDR3 bases: TGTGCCAGCAGCTATACTAGCGGGGCCACAGATACGCAGTATTTT.

V usage is TRBV4-3 and J usage is TRBJ1-6; 7 nucleotides match TRBD1. Germline trimming cut 4 bases from V and 6 bases from J; bases unmatched to any gene: 6. Germline V gives CDR1 LGHNA, CDR2 YSLEER. The CDR3 totals 15 residues. In DNA form, the CDR3 reads TGCGCCAGCAGCCCAGGGACAGCTTCTAATTCACCCCTCCACTTT. Amino acids: CASSPGTASNSPLHF.

The rearrangement links TRBV4-1 to TRBJ1-1; a possible D gene is TRBD1 (6 bases). Germline V gives CDR1 MGHRA, CDR2 YSYEKL. This CDR3 comprises 17 residues. V lost 0 bases to trimming and J lost 5 bases, with 19 bases between them. The DNA of the CDR3 is TGCGCCAGCAGCCAAGATAGGGGTTCGCAGGGGAGGACTGAAGCTTTCTTT. It translates to CASSQDRGSQGRTEAFF.

The CDR3 loop is CASSQYPSDQLGTDTQYF. CDR3 sequence (DNA): TGCGCCAGCAGCCAGTACCCTAGCGATCAGCTGGGCACAGATACGCAGTATTTT. The rearrangement links TRBV4-3 to TRBJ2-3, with D possibly being TRBD2 (6 bases). V shed 3 bases and J shed 1 base, with 20 bases lying between them. Germline-derived CDR1 and CDR2 are LGHNA and YSLEER. The CDR3 is 18 residues long.

DNA of the CDR3: TGTGCCAGCAGCGGCCTACCCAGGGGCAATGAGCAGTTCTTC. As protein: CASSGLPRGNEQFF. V usage is TRBV7-9 and J usage is TRBJ2-1, with a possible D match to TRBD1 (6 bases). Germline CDR1 and CDR2: SEHNR and FQNEAQ (reference sequence). V was trimmed by 5 bases and J by 6 bases, leaving 14 bases between them. This CDR3 is 14 amino acids long.